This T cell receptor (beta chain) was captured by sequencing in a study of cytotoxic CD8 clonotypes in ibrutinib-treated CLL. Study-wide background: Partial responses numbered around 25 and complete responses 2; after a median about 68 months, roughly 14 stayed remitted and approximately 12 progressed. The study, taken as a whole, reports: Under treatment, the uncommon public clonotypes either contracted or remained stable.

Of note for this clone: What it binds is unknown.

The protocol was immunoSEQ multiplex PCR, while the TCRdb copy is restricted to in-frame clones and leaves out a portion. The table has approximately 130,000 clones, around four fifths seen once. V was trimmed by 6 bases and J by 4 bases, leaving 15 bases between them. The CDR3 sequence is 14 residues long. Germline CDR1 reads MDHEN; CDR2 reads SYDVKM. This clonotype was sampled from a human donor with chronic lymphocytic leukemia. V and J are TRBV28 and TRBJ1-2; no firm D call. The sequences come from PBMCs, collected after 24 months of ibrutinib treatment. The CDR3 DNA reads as TGTGCCAGCAGCAATACTCTCCGGGGCTATGGCTACACCTTC. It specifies CASSNTLRGYGYTF.